The T cell receptor beta chain under discussion was sequenced for a study of blood T cell repertoires in COVID-19. On the study more broadly: Both acute and convalescent COVID-19 samples were obtained from the United States, Italy and Spain. Sources were T cells, B-cell-depleted T cells, or PBMCs; the material itself was cDNA or gDNA.

CDR3 size: 18 residues. Per the germline V gene, CDR1 is MRHNA and CDR2 is SNTAGT. The V gene end was trimmed by 3 bases and the J gene end by 0 bases; junction bases not matched to a gene: 7. In the authors' workflow: The assay estimated nucleated cells by amplifying reference gene primers. Assay: immunoSEQ multiplex PCR; the TCRdb copy retains only in-frame clones and omits some. Clonal size and the V and J genes are those of that table, whereas D and trimming came from the DNA. Here the sample spans approximately 20,000 clones, about 85% being singletons. This TCR came from a human donor with active COVID-19. The donor label of this sample is uncertain. What was sequenced was peripheral blood. The V gene is TRBV6-4, the J gene TRBJ2-2, with 10 nucleotides matching TRBD1. The CDR3 loop reads CASSDIGTGVPNTGELFF. The CDR3 DNA follows: TGTGCCAGCAGTGATATCGGGACAGGGGTCCCGAACACCGGGGAGCTGTTTTTT.